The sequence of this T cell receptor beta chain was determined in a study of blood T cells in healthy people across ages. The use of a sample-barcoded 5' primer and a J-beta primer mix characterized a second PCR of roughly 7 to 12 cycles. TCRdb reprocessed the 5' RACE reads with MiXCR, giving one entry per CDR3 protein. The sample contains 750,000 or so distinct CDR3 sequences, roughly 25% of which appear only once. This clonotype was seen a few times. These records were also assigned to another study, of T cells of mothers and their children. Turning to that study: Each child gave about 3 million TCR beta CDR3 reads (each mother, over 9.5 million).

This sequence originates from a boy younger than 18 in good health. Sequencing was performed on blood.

Written as DNA, the CDR3 is TGTGCCAGTAGTGGACAGGGGGCGCACACCGGGGAGCTGTTTTTT. Its protein is CASSGQGAHTGELFF. The chain carries TRBV19 and TRBJ2-2; 11 bases fit TRBD1. Trimming cost V 5 bases and J 3 bases; bases outside gene matches: 2. Germline loops: CDR1 LNHDA, CDR2 SQIVND (reference sequence). This CDR3 has 15 residues.